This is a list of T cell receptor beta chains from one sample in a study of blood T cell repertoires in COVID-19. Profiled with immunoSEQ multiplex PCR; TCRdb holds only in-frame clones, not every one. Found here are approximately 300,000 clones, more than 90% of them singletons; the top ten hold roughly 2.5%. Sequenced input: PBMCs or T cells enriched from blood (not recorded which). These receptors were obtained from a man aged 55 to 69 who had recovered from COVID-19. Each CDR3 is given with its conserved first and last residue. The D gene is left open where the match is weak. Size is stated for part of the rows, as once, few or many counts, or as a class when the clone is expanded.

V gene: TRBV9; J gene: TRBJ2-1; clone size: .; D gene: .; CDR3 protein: CASSVAPSAGRFNEQFF; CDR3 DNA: TGTGCCAGCAGCGTAGCCCCCTCGGCGGGGCGATTCAATGAGCAGTTCTTC
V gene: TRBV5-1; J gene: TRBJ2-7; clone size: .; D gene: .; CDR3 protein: CASSLGQSYEQYF; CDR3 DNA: TGCGCCAGCAGCTTGGGGCAGTCCTACGAGCAGTACTTC
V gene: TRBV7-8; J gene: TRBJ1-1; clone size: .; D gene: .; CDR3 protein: CASSQPSGGTEAFF; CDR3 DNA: TGTGCCAGCAGCCAACCTTCGGGAGGCACTGAAGCTTTCTTT
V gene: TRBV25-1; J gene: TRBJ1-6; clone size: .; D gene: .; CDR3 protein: CASSELGTSPLHF; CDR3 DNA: TGTGCCAGCAGTGAATTGGGGACATCACCCCTCCACTTT
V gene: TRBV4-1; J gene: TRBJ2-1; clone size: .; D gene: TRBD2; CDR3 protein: CASSFSGSGVYEQFF; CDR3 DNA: TGCGCCAGCAGCTTTAGCGGGAGTGGTGTCTATGAGCAGTTCTTC
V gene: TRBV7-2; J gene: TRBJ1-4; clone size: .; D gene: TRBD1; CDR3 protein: CASSLETGLLFF; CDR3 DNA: TGTGCCAGCAGCTTAGAGACAGGGTTGTTGTTTTTT
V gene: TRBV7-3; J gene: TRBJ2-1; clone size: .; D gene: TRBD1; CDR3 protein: CASSWGQGSEQFF; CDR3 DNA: TGTGCCAGCAGCTGGGGACAGGGGAGTGAGCAGTTCTTC
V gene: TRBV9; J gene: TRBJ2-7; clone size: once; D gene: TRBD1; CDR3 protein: CASSPGQGSSYEQYF; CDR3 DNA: TGTGCCAGCAGCCCAGGACAGGGGAGCTCCTACGAGCAGTACTTC
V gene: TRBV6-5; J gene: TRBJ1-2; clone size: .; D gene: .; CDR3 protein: CASNPERGSAGYTF; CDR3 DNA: TGTGCCAGCAATCCTGAAAGGGGTTCAGCGGGCTACACCTTC
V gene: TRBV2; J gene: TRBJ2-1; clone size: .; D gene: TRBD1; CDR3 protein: CASRKDRGPSEQFF; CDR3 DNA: TGTGCCAGCAGAAAAGACAGGGGTCCGAGTGAGCAGTTCTTC
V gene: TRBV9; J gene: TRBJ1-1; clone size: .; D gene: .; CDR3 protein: CASSVAGGGMNTEAFF; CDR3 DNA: TGTGCCAGCAGCGTAGCTGGGGGGGGCATGAACACTGAAGCTTTCTTT
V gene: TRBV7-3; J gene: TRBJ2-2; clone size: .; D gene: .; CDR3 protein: CASSFGGTGELFF; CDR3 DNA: TGTGCCAGCAGCTTTGGCGGCACCGGGGAGCTGTTTTTT
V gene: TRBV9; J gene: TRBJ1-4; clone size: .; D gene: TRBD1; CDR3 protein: CASSAGTGVEKLFF; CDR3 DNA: TGTGCCAGCAGCGCCGGGACAGGGGTGGAAAAACTGTTTTTT
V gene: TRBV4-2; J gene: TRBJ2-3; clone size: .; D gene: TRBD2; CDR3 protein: CASSQDLRAGGHTDTQYF; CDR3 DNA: TGTGCCAGCAGCCAAGATCTTAGGGCGGGGGGACACACAGATACGCAGTATTTT
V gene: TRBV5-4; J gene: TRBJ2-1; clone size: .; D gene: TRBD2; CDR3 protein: CASSLREGSYNEQFF; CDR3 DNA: TGTGCCAGCAGCTTGCGGGAGGGGTCCTACAATGAGCAGTTCTTC
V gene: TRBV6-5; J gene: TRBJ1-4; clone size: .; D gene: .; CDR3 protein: CASRKNGWYEKLFF; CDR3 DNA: TGTGCCAGCAGGAAGAACGGTTGGTATGAAAAACTGTTTTTT
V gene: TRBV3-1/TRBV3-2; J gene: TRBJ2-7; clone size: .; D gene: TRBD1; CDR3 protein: CASSQAGTGPYEQYF; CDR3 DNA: TGTGCCAGCAGCCAAGCGGGGACAGGGCCCTACGAGCAGTACTTC
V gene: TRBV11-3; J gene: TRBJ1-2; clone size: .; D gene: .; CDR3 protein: CASSPPPAGLLGYTF; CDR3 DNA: TGTGCCAGCAGCCCCCCACCGGCAGGGCTCCTTGGCTACACCTTC
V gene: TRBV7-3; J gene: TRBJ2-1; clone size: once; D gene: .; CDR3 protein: CASSPYRDTEQFF; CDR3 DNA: TGTGCCAGCAGCCCCTACCGGGACACTGAGCAGTTCTTC
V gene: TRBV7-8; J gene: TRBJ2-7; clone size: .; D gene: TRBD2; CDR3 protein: CASSTHTSGYEQYF; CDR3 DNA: TGTGCCAGCAGCACGCACACTAGCGGCTACGAGCAGTACTTC
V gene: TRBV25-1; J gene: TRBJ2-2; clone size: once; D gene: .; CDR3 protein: CASSWELGTGELFF; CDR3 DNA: TGTGCCAGCAGTTGGGAGCTTGGGACCGGGGAGCTGTTTTTT
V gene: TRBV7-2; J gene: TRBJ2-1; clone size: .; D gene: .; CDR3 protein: CASSTVGDNEQFF; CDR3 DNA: TGTGCCAGCAGCACGGTAGGGGACAATGAGCAGTTCTTC
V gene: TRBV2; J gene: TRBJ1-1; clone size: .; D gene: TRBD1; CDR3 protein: CASSVGTENTEAFF; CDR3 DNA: TGTGCCAGCAGTGTTGGGACAGAGAACACTGAAGCTTTCTTT
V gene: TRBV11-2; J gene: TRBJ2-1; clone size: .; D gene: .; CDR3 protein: CASSRPGVLYNEQFF; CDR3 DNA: TGTGCCAGCAGCCGTCCCGGTGTTTTATACAATGAGCAGTTCTTC
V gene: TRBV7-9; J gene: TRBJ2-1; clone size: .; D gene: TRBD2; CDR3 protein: CASSLGGGRVYNEQFF; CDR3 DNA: TGTGCCAGCAGCTTAGGGGGCGGGAGGGTCTACAATGAGCAGTTCTTC
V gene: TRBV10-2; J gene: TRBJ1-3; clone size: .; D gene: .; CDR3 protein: CASSDLVWADGNTIYF; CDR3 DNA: TGCGCCAGCAGTGATTTGGTCTGGGCAGATGGAAACACCATATATTTT
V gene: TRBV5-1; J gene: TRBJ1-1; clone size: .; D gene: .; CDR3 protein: CASSSGTLNTEAFF; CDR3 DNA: TGCGCCAGCAGCTCAGGGACACTTAACACTGAAGCTTTCTTT
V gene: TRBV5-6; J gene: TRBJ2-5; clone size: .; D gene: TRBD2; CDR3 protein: CASSSTGTSGRGETQYF; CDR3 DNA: TGTGCCAGCAGCTCAACCGGGACTAGCGGGAGGGGGGAGACCCAGTACTTC
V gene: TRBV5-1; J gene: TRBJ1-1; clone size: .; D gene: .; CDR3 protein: CASSLHLGIQERGPNTEAFF; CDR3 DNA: TGCGCCAGCAGCCTTCATTTGGGGATACAGGAACGCGGCCCGAACACTGAAGCTTTCTTT
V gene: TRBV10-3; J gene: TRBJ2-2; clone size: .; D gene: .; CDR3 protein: CAISDTPNTGELFF; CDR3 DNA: TGTGCCATCAGTGACACTCCGAACACCGGGGAGCTGTTTTTT
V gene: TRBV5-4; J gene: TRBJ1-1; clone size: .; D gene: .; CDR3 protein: CASSPVGWMNTEAFF; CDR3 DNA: TGTGCCAGCAGCCCGGTGGGCTGGATGAACACTGAAGCTTTCTTT
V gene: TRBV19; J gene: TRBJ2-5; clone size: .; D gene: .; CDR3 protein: CASSIHPKGRETQYF; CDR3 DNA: TGTGCCAGTAGTATCCACCCGAAGGGGCGAGAGACCCAGTACTTC
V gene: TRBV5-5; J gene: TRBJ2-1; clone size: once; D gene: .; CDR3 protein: CASSLDLTSSYNEQFF; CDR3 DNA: TGTGCCAGCAGCTTGGATCTCACGAGCTCCTACAATGAGCAGTTCTTC
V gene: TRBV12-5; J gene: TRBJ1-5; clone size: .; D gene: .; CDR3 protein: CASGPDAGPQHF; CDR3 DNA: TGTGCTAGTGGCCCCGACGCGGGGCCCCAGCATTTT
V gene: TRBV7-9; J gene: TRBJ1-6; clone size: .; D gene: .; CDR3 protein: CASSLLRGSDRPSPLHF; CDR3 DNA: TGTGCCAGCAGCTTACTAAGGGGGTCGGACAGACCTTCACCCCTCCACTTT
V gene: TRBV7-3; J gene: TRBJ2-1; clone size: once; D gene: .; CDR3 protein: CASPLTSRVVNEQFF; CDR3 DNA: TGTGCCAGCCCACTTACTAGCAGGGTGGTCAATGAGCAGTTCTTC
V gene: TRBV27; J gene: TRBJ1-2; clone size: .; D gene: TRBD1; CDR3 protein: CASSLYKSRDRVDLGGYTF; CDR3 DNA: TGTGCCAGCAGTTTATACAAATCTCGGGACAGGGTGGACCTTGGTGGCTACACCTTC
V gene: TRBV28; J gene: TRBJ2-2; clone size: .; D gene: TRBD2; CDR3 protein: CASAPGLANTGELFF; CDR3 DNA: TGTGCCAGCGCACCGGGACTAGCGAACACCGGGGAGCTGTTTTTT
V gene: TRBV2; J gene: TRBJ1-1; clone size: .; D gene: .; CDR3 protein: CASTFRAEAFF; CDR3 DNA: TGTGCCAGCACTTTTCGGGCTGAAGCTTTCTTT
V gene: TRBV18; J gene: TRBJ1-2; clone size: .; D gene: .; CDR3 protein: CASSKQGGDGYTF; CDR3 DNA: TGTGCCAGCTCAAAACAGGGAGGGGATGGCTACACCTTC
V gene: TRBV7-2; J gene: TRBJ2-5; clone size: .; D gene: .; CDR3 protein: CASSYPGWLAKETQYF; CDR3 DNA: TGTGCCAGCAGCTACCCCGGTTGGCTAGCGAAGGAGACCCAGTACTTC
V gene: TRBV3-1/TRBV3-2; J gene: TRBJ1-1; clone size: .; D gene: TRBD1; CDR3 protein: CASTPRTGGFTEAFF; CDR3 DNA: TGTGCCAGCACCCCAAGGACAGGGGGCTTCACTGAAGCTTTCTTT